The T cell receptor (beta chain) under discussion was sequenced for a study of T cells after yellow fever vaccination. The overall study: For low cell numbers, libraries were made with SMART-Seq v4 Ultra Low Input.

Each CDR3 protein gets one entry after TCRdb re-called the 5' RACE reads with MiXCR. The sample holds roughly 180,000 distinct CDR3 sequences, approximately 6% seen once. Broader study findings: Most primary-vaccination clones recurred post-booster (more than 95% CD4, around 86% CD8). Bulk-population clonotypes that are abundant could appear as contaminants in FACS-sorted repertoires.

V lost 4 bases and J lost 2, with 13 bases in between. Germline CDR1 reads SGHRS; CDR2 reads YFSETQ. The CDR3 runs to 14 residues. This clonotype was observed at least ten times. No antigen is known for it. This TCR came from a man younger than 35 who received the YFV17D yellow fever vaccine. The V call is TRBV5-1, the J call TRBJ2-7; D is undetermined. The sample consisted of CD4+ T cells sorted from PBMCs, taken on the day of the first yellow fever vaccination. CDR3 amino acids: CASSPVYTTYEQYF. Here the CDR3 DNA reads TGCGCCAGCAGCCCCGTTTACACCACCTACGAGCAGTACTTC.